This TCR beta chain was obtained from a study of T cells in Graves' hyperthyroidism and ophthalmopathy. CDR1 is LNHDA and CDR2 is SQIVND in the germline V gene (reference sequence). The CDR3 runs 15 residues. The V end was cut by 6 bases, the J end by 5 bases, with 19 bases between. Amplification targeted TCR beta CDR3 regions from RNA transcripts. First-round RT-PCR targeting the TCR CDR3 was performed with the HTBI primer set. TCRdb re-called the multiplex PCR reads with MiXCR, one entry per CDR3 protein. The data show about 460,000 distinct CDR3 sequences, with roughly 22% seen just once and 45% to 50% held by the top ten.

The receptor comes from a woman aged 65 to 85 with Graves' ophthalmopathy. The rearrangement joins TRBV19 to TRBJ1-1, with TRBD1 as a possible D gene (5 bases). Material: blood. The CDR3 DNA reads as TGTGCCAGTAGACCTCGGGAGGGGATTAGTACTGAAGCTTTCTTT. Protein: CASRPREGISTEAFF.